This TCR beta chain was captured in a study of T-cell memory formation after mild COVID-19. On the study more broadly: TCR clusters mostly belonged to single donors.

Germline CDR1 is SEHNR and CDR2 is FQNEAQ (reference sequence). The CDR3 totals 13 residues. V shed 11 bases and J shed 2 bases, with 15 bases lying between them. General study points: Specificity for SARS-CoV-2 was not confirmed among the second-wave clones peaking on day 37. Among clones contracting day 15 to 85, CD4/CD8 was balanced, whereas later expanders leaned CD4+.

TCR alpha and TCR beta cDNA libraries carrying sample barcodes and UMIs came from 5'RACE with constant-segment primers. TCRdb re-derived calls from the 5' RACE reads in MiXCR, one entry per CDR3 protein. The sample lists 150,000 to 200,000 distinct CDR3 sequences; around 13% were seen once. This clonotype has just one count. Antigen unknown. The sample was PBMCs or a T cell subset sorted from them (not recorded which). This chain connects TRBV7-9 to TRBJ2-5, with D possibly being TRBD2 (6 bases). The TCR sequence derives from a man younger than 35 who had mild COVID-19 (a few samples of this study predate the infection). Cell type and time point are not known. CDR3: CALGVGGQETQYF. The CDR3 coding sequence is TGTGCCCTAGGGGTCGGGGGACAAGAGACCCAGTACTTC.